This T cell receptor beta chain stems from a study of T-cell memory formation after mild COVID-19. Study-level findings and limits: Pre-infection memory showed some responding clones, and this suggested that cross-reactive memory joined. Clones which contracted sat mainly in CM and EM if CD4+, and in EMRA if CD8+.

This clonotype was counted between two and nine times. Its matching antigen is unknown. The CDR3 contains 13 residues. Germline assignment: CDR1 SGHTA and CDR2 FQGTGA. Trimming cost V 4 bases and J 2 bases, with 8 bases left between them. Constant-segment primers served in 5'RACE that generated TCR alpha and TCR beta cDNA libraries bearing sample barcodes and UMIs. TCRdb re-derived calls from the 5' RACE reads in MiXCR, one entry per CDR3 protein. The sample carries 470,000 or so distinct CDR3 sequences, more than 15% recorded once. The chain couples TRBV7-3 to TRBJ1-1; D remains ambiguous. This clonotype was obtained from a man between 18 and 29 years old who had mild COVID-19 (a few samples of this study predate the infection). Cell type and time point are not known. Sequencing used PBMCs or a T cell subset sorted from them (not recorded which). The CDR3 is CASSSHLNTEAFF. CDR3 nucleotide sequence: TGTGCCAGCAGCTCCCACCTAAACACTGAAGCTTTCTTT.